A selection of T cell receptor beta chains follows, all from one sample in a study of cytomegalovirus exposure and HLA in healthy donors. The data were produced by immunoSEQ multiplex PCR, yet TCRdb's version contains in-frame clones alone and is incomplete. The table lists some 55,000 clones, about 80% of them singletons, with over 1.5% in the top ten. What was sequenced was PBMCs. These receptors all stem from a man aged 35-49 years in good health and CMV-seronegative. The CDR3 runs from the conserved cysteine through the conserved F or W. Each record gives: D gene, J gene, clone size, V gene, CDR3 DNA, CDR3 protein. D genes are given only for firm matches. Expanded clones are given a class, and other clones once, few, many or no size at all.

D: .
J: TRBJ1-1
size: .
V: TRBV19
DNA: TGTGCCAGTAGTAATGGACCTGCGGGGAACACTGAAGCTTTCTTT
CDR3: CASSNGPAGNTEAFF

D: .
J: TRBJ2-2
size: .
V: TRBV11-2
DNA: TGTGCCAGCAGCTTATCTGGAGCCGGGGAGCTGTTTTTT
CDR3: CASSLSGAGELFF

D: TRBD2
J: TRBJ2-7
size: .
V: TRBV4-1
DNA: TGCGCCAGCAGCTTCACTAGCGGGGACTACGAGCAGTACTTC
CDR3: CASSFTSGDYEQYF

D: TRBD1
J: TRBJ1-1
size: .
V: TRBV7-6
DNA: TGTGCCAGCAGCTCAGGGGGTGACGAGGCTTTCTTT
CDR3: CASSSGGDEAFF

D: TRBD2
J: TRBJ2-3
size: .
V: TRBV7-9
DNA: TGTGCCAGCAGCTTAGAGATAGCGGGGTGGGATACGCAGTATTTT
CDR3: CASSLEIAGWDTQYF

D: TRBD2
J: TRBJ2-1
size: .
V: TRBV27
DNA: TGTGCCAGCAGCTATTATAGCGGGGGCGAATCCTACAATGAGCAGTTCTTC
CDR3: CASSYYSGGESYNEQFF

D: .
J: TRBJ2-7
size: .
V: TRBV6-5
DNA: TGTGCCAGCAGAAAAAATCAGAAGCAGTACTTC
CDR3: CASRKNQKQYF

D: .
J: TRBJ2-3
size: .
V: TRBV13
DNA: TGTGCCAGCAGCTTAGGTGGGGGGGCCGGAGATACGCAGTATTTT
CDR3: CASSLGGGAGDTQYF

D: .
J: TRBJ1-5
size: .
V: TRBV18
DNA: TGTGCCAGCTCACAACAGGCAAATCAGCCCCAGCATTTT
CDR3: CASSQQANQPQHF

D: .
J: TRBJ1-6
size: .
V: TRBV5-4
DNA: TGTGCCAGCAGTCTCGGAAGGGGTAATTCACCCCTCCACTTT
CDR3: CASSLGRGNSPLHF

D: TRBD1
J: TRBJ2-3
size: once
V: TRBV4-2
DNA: TGTGCCAGCAGTCCCGAGGACAGGGTCGGAGATACGCAGTATTTT
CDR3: CASSPEDRVGDTQYF

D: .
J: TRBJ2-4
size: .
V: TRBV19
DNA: TGTGCCAGTAGTTGGGGGGAAAACATTCAGTACTTC
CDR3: CASSWGENIQYF

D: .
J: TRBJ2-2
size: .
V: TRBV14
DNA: TGTGCCAGCAGCCAAGCCCCTGTCGGCGGGGATAACACCGGGGAGCTGTTTTTT
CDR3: CASSQAPVGGDNTGELFF

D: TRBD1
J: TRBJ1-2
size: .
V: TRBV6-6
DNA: TGTGCCAGCAGTTACGTCCCCGGGACAGGGCCTGGCTACACCTTC
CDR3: CASSYVPGTGPGYTF

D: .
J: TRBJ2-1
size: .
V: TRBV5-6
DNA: TGTGCCAGCAGCTTGGGGTCTCTAGTTAACGCCAATGAGCAGTTCTTC
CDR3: CASSLGSLVNANEQFF

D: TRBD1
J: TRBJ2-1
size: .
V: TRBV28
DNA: TGTGCCAGCAGTATGACAGGGGGGAGCTCCTACAATGAGCAGTTCTTC
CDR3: CASSMTGGSSYNEQFF

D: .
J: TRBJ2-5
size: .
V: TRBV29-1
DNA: TGCAGCGTTGTAGAGTCGGGGGAGACCCAGTACTTC
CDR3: CSVVESGETQYF

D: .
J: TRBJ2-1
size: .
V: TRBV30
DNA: TGTGCCTGGATGACGACAGACACCTACAATGAGCAGTTCTTC
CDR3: CAWMTTDTYNEQFF

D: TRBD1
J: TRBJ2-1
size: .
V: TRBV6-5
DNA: TGTGCCAGCAGTTTCGACCGGGACAGGGGAGGGAATGAGCAGTTCTTC
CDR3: CASSFDRDRGGNEQFF

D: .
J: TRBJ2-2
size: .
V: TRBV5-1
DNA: TGCGCCAGCAGGAGAGCTGCCACCGGGGAGCTGTTTTTT
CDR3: CASRRAATGELFF

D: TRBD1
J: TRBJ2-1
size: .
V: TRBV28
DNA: TGTGCCAGCAGCATACAACAGGGGGCTGGTTTGGAGCAGTTCTTC
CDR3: CASSIQQGAGLEQFF

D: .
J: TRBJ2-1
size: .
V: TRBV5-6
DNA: TGTGCCAGCAGTTCGACTTACAGGAGCGAGCAGTTCTTC
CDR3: CASSSTYRSEQFF

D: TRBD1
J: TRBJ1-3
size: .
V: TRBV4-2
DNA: TGTGCCAGCAGCCAAGTCACAGGGGCAGGAAACACCATATATTTT
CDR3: CASSQVTGAGNTIYF

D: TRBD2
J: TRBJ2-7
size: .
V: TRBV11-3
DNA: TGTGCCAGCAGCATCACTAGCGGGGGGACTGACGAGCAGTACTTC
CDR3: CASSITSGGTDEQYF

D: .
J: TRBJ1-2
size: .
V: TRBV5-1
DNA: TGCGCCAGCAGCCGGGAGCAAAACTATGGCTACACCTTC
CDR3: CASSREQNYGYTF

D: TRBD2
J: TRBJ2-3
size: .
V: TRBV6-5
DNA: TGTGCAGCTGCCGGCGGGGGGGCACGGGATACGCAGTATTTT
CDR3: CAAAGGGARDTQYF

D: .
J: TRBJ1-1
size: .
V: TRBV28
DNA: TGTGCCAGCAGACCCACAGGGAACACTGAAGCTTTCTTT
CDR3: CASRPTGNTEAFF

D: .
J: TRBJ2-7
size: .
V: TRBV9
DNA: TGTGCCAGCAGTGAGCAACCCTCCCCTTACGAGCAGTACTTC
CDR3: CASSEQPSPYEQYF

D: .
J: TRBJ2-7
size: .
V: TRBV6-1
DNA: TGTGCCAGCAGTGATTCCGGGACTGTCCGCTCCGCCTACGAGCAGTACTTC
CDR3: CASSDSGTVRSAYEQYF

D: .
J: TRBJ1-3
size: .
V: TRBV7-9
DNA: TGTGCCAGCAGCTCAGGCGGAAACACCATATATTTT
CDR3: CASSSGGNTIYF

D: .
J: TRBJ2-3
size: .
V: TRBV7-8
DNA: TGTGCCAGCAGCTTAGGCGGGGCGAGCACAGATACGCAGTATTTT
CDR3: CASSLGGASTDTQYF

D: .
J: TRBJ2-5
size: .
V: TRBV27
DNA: TGTGCCAGCCGTACCGGGGAGACCCAGTACTTC
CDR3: CASRTGETQYF

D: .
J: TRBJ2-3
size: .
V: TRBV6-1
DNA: TGTGCCAGCAGTGATCGGAGGGCCGGGACAGATACGCAGTATTTT
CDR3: CASSDRRAGTDTQYF

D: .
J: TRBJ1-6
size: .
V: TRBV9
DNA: TGTGCCAGCAGCGTACATTCTGAGGTTCACCCTAATAATTCACCCCTCCACTTT
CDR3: CASSVHSEVHPNNSPLHF

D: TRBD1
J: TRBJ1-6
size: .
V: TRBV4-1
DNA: TGCGCCAGCAGCCAAGGGGACAGGGGGTTAGCGGCCTATAATTCACCCCTCCACTTT
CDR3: CASSQGDRGLAAYNSPLHF

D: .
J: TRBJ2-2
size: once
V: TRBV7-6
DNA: TGTGCCAGCAGCTTAGATCCAGGGCCCGGGGAGCTGTTTTTT
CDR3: CASSLDPGPGELFF

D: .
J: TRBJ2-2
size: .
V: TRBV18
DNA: TGTGCCAGCTCACCACTCCCCCCCGTGAACACCGGGGAGCTGTTTTTT
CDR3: CASSPLPPVNTGELFF

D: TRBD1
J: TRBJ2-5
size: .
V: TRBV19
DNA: TGTGCCAGTAGGAGCCGGGACAGGGATGAAGAGACCCAGTACTTC
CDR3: CASRSRDRDEETQYF

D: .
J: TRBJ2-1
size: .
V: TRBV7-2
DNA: TGTGCCAGCAGCTTAGCGGGCCGGTCGGGGTCGTTCTTC
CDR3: CASSLAGRSGSFF

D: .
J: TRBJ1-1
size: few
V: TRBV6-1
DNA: TGTGCCAGCAGTGAAACCTTGGGGCGTGAAGCTTTCTTT
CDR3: CASSETLGREAFF

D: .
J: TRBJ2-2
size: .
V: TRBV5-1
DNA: TGCGCCAGCAGCCCAACGGGGAGAAAGGACACCGGGGAGCTGTTTTTT
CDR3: CASSPTGRKDTGELFF

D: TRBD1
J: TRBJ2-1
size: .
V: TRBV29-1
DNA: TGCAGCGGGGGACAGACATACAATGAGCAGTTCTTC
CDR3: CSGGQTYNEQFF

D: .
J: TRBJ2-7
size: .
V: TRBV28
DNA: TGTGCCAGCAGTTTGGGGGGGCATTACGAGCAGTACTTC
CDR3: CASSLGGHYEQYF

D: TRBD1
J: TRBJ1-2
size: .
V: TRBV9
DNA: TGTGCCAGCGGAACACCACAGGGGGCTGATGGCTACACCTTC
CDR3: CASGTPQGADGYTF

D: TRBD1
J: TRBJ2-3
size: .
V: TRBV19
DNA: TGTGCCAGTAGTATAATGTACAGGGGGGCTAGCACAGATACGCAGTATTTT
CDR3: CASSIMYRGASTDTQYF